The clone carrying this TCR beta chain occurred a few times. Its antigen remains unknown. This specimen comes from a study of response to subunit inactivated influenza vaccine. Overall study results and limits: Each seasonal influenza vaccination recruits few new T cells, the authors suggested.

TCRdb passed the RT-PCR reads through MiXCR, listing each CDR3 protein once. The data hold 200,000 to 300,000 distinct CDR3 sequences, with less than 15% observed a single time. CDR3 length: 16 amino acids. In germline, CDR1 is MDHEN, CDR2 SYDVKM. The V end lost 4 bases, the J end lost 6 bases, and 19 bases lay between the germline ends. The genes are TRBV28 and TRBJ1-5; D is possibly TRBD1 (5 bases). The sequence was obtained from a middle-aged man who received an inactivated influenza vaccine. The sample here was non-naive T cells sorted from PBMCs, taken 14 to 15 days before vaccination. CDR3 in DNA: TGTGCCAGCAGTTCCGCTTCATTCCAGGGCCGTCAGCCCCAGCATTTT. Its translation is CASSSASFQGRQPQHF.